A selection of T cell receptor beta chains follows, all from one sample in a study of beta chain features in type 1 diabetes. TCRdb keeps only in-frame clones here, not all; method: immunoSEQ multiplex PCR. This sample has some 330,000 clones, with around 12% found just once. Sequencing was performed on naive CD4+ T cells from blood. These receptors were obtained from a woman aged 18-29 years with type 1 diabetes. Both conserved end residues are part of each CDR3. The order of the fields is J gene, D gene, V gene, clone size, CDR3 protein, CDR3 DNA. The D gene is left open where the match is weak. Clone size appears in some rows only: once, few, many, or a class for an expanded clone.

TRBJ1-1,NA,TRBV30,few,CAWSGNRDEAFF,TGTGCCTGGAGTGGTAACAGGGATGAAGCTTTCTTT
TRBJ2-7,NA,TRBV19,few,CASYSRDTYEQYF,TGTGCCAGTTATTCACGGGACACCTACGAGCAGTACTTC
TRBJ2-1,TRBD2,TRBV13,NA,CASSRDYRSSYNEQFF,TGTGCCAGCAGCCGGGACTACCGAAGCTCCTACAATGAGCAGTTCTTC
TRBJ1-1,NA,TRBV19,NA,CASRSGYTEAFF,TGTGCCAGTAGATCGGGGTACACTGAAGCTTTCTTT
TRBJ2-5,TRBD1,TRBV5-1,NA,CASSTGQGRETQYF,TGCGCCAGCAGCACGGGACAGGGGAGGGAGACCCAGTACTTC
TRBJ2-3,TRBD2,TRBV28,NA,CASSLARLAGGGDTQYF,TGTGCCAGCAGTTTGGCGAGGCTAGCGGGGGGAGGAGATACGCAGTATTTT
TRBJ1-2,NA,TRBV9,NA,CASSVEGARNYGYTF,TGTGCCAGCAGCGTAGAAGGGGCGCGAAACTATGGCTACACCTTC
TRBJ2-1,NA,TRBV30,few,CALARLPNEQFF,TGTGCCTTGGCTAGACTACCCAATGAGCAGTTCTTC
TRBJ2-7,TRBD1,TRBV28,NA,CASTSGTAYEQYF,TGTGCCAGCACCTCCGGGACAGCTTACGAGCAGTACTTC
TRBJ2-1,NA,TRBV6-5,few,CASRQEGAEQFF,TGTGCCAGCAGGCAGGAGGGCGCTGAGCAGTTCTTC
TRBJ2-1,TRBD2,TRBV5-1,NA,CASSLGTSGGTQYNEQFF,TGCGCCAGCAGCTTGGGAACTAGCGGGGGCACTCAATACAATGAGCAGTTCTTC
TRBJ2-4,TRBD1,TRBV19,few,CASSIGDRAKNIQYF,TGTGCCAGTAGTATAGGGGACAGGGCCAAAAACATTCAGTACTTC
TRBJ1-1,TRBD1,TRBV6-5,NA,CASSFTGDTEAFF,TGTGCCAGCAGCTTCACAGGGGACACTGAAGCTTTCTTT
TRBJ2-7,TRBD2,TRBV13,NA,CASSSSGAGGQSYEQYF,TGTGCCAGCAGCTCCTCGGGGGCGGGGGGTCAATCCTACGAGCAGTACTTC
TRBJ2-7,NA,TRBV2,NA,CASRQGLEGEQYF,TGTGCCAGCAGACAGGGTCTCGAGGGGGAGCAGTACTTC